This T cell receptor beta chain was obtained from a study of blood T cell repertoires in COVID-19. The wider study: In each case, the material was cDNA or gDNA derived from T cells, B-cell-depleted T cells, or PBMCs.

This clone has more than one count but fewer than ten. The germline V and J ends were trimmed by 3 bases and 0 bases, with 22 bases remaining between them. Germline V gives CDR1 SGHRS, CDR2 YFSETQ. This CDR3 spans 19 amino acids. Per the study methods: Amplification with reference gene primers provided the estimates of nucleated cell counts. The protocol was immunoSEQ multiplex PCR, while the TCRdb copy is restricted to in-frame clones and leaves out a portion. The DNA was the basis for D and trimming; V, J and clone size are from that table. The data show about 220,000 clones, around 83% seen once. The source of this sequence is a woman aged 35 to 49 with acute COVID-19. The sample taken for sequencing was PBMCs or T cells enriched from blood (not recorded which). The V gene is TRBV5-1, the J gene TRBJ1-3; tentative D call: TRBD1 (6 bases). As DNA, the CDR3 is TGCGCCAGCAGCTACTACGGTCGACGACAGGTGAGCTCTGGAAACACCATATATTTT. Protein: CASSYYGRRQVSSGNTIYF. The full variable domain, its missing parts supplied by reference TRBV5-1 and TRBJ1-3, is KAGVTQTPRYLIKTRGQQVTLSCSPISGHRSVSWYQQTPGQGLQFLFEYFSETQRNKGNFPGRFSGRQFSNSRSEMNVSTLELGDSALYLCASSYYGRRQVSSGNTIYFGEGSWLTVV.